The TCR beta chain described here comes from a study of blood T cell repertoires in COVID-19. On the study more broadly: Specimens from acute and convalescent COVID-19 originated in the United States, Italy and Spain. The analysed material was cDNA or gDNA that came from T cells, B-cell-depleted T cells, or PBMCs.

Seattle patient enrollment occurred during active infection, with longitudinal follow-up thereafter. In the study's own analysis: Estimation of nucleated cell counts relied on the amplification of reference gene primers. Sequencing used immunoSEQ multiplex PCR; TCRdb keeps in-frame clones, though not all of them. V and J calls and clone size are given by that table; D and trimming were obtained from the DNA. Here the sample spans 150,000 to 200,000 clones, about 80% being singletons. CDR1 is SGHVS and CDR2 is FNYEAQ in the germline V gene. The length of the CDR3 is 15 residues. V lost 1 base, J lost 4 bases, and 13 bases lay in between.

The TCR sequence derives from an older woman with COVID-19, enrolled during active disease. Source material: peripheral blood. The V gene is TRBV7-6, the J gene TRBJ1-1; a weak D match, TRBD1 (5 bases). As DNA, the CDR3 is TGTGCCAGCAGCTTAGGAGGGCAGGGAGGCACTGAAGCTTTCTTT. This translates into CASSLGGQGGTEAFF.